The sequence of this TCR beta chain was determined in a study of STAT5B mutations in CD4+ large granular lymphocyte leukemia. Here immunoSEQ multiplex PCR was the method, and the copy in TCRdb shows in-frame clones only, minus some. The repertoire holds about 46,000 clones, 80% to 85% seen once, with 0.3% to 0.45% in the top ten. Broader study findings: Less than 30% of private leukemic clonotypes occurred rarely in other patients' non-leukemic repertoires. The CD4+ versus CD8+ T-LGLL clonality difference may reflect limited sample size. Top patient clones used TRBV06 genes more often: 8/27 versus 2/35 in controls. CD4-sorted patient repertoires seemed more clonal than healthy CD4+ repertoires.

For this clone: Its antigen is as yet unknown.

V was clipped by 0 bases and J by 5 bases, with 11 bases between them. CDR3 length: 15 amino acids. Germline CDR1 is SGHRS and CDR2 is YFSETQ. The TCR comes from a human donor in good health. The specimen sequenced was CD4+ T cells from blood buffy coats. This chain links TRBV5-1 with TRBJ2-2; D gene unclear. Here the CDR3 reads CASSLAPSGTGELFF. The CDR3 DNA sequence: TGCGCCAGCAGCTTGGCACCAAGTGGGACCGGGGAGCTGTTTTTT.